These 30 T cell receptor beta chains originate from one sample sequenced in a study of T cells in Graves' hyperthyroidism and ophthalmopathy. The investigators amplified TCR beta CDR3 regions from RNA transcripts. When the TCR CDR3 underwent first-round RT-PCR, the HTBI primer set was used. MiXCR was run by TCRdb on the multiplex PCR reads, yielding one entry per CDR3 protein. The repertoire holds under 700,000 distinct CDR3 sequences, with approximately 44% as singletons. Sequenced sample: peripheral blood or thyroid tissue (not recorded which). Receptors were obtained from a woman under 30 with Graves' hyperthyroidism.

J is TRBJ1-5 and V is TRBV6-6, with TRBD1 as a possible D gene (5 bases). Trimming removed 4 bases at V and 4 bases at J, with 14 bases between. Germline CDR1 is MNHNY and CDR2 is SVGAGI (reference sequence). CDR3 size: 15 residues. CDR3 amino acids: CASSFRDIGNQPQHF. The CDR3 DNA sequence: TGTGCCAGCAGTTTCAGGGATATCGGAAATCAGCCCCAGCATTTT.

This clonotype has just a few counts. The V gene is TRBV19, the J gene TRBJ1-2; tentative D call: TRBD1 (5 bases). Per the germline V gene, CDR1 is LNHDA and CDR2 is SQIVND (reference sequence). The germline V and J ends were trimmed by 3 bases and 2 bases, with 13 bases remaining between them. The CDR3 contains 15 residues. This CDR3 is CASSMAGAANYGYTF. The CDR3 DNA reads as TGTGCCAGTAGTATGGCTGGGGCAGCCAACTATGGCTACACCTTC. The whole variable domain, filled in from reference TRBV19 and TRBJ1-2, reads DGGITQSPKYLFRKEGQNVTLSCEQNLNHDAMYWYRQDPGQGLRLIYYSQIVNDFQKGDIAEGYSVSREKKESFPLTVTSAQKNPTAFYLCASSMAGAANYGYTFGSGTRLTVV.

This clonotype was seen a handful of times. The chain links TRBV20-1 to TRBJ2-7; no firm D call. The V gene's germline CDR1 is DFQATT and CDR2 SNEGSKA (reference sequence). CDR3 length: 14 amino acids. The V end was cut by 7 bases, the J end by 0 bases, with 16 bases between. CDR3 DNA sequence: TGCAGTGTCCCGCCTTCTACTACCTCCTACGAGCAGTACTTC. It yields the protein CSVPPSTTSYEQYF.

In its sample, this clonotype was seen many times. The chain recombines TRBV7-2 with TRBJ2-2, with D tentatively TRBD2 (5 bases). V was clipped by 1 base and J by 7 bases, with 10 bases between them. This CDR3 has 14 residues. Germline V gene lookup returns CDR1 SGHTA and CDR2 FQGNSA. The CDR3 nucleotides are TGTGCCAGCAGCTTAGGGCCTAGCCACGGGGAGCTGTTTTTT. It translates to CASSLGPSHGELFF. The full variable domain, in which reference TRBV7-2 and TRBJ2-2 provide the parts outside the CDR3, is GAGVSQSPSNKVTEKGKDVELRCDPISGHTALYWYRQSLGQGLEFLIYFQGNSAPDKSGLPSDRFSAERTGGSVSTLTIQRTQQEDSAVYLCASSLGPSHGELFFGEGSRLTVL.

The rearrangement joins TRBV20-1 to TRBJ2-5; TRBD2 matches at 11 bases. Germline CDR1 and CDR2: DFQATT and SNEGSKA (reference sequence). The junction had 5 bases not matched to a gene; V was cut back by 0 bases and J by 2 bases. The CDR3 extends over 16 amino acids. CDR3 in DNA: TGCAGTGCTAGAGATTTTAGCGGGAGGGGGCAAGAGACCCAGTACTTC. As protein: CSARDFSGRGQETQYF.

In this sample, this clonotype turned up a few times. CDR3 region: CASSLVGFQAGYTF. In nucleotides, the CDR3 is TGTGCCAGCAGCTTGGTGGGGTTTCAGGCTGGCTACACCTTC. This chain links TRBV2 with TRBJ1-2; the D is unclear. The length of the CDR3 is 14 residues. Trimming pared 6 bases from V and 7 bases from J, leaving 18 bases between. The V gene's germline CDR1 is SNHLY and CDR2 FYNNEI.

This clonotype was detected many times. The V and J genes are TRBV2 and TRBJ1-5, with D perhaps TRBD1 (5 bases). CDR1 is SNHLY, CDR2 FYNNEI, per germline. The CDR3 has 15 amino acids. The V and J ends lost 6 bases and 6 bases respectively, with 18 bases between them. CDR3 sequence: CASRREGGGGQPQHF. The DNA of the CDR3 is TGTGCCAGCAGGAGGGAGGGAGGCGGGGGTCAGCCCCAGCATTTT. The entire variable domain, with the rest obtained from reference TRBV2 and TRBJ1-5, is as follows: EPEVTQTPSHQVTQMGQEVILRCVPISNHLYFYWYRQILGQKVEFLVSFYNNEISEKSEIFDDQFSVERPDGSNFTLKIRSTKLEDSAMYFCASRREGGGGQPQHFGDGTRLSIL.

This clonotype came up a few times. The gene calls are TRBV7-8 and TRBJ2-5; 15 bases match TRBD2. J lost 4 bases, V lost 1 base, and 7 bases had no gene match. The CDR3 contains 18 residues. The germline gives CDR1 SGHVS, CDR2 FQNEAQ. The CDR3 sequence: CASSLGTSGRARGETQYF. CDR3 DNA sequence: TGTGCCAGCAGCTTAGGGACTAGCGGGAGGGCCCGAGGAGAGACCCAGTACTTC.

The genes are TRBV19 and TRBJ2-6, with D unresolved. V dropped 1 base and J dropped 0 bases, with 7 bases sitting between them. This CDR3 has 16 residues. The germline gives CDR1 LNHDA, CDR2 SQIVND (reference sequence). CDR3 bases: TGTGCCAGTAGTATAGTATGCCACTCTGGGGCCAACGTCCTGACTTTC. It specifies CASSIVCHSGANVLTF.

Many counts were recorded for this clonotype. The CDR3 is CASSPGTSGSEQYF. DNA for the CDR3: TGTGCCAGCTCGCCTGGGACTAGCGGGAGCGAGCAGTACTTC. V is TRBV7-2 and J is TRBJ2-7; 14 positions agree with TRBD2. The germline V gene has CDR1 SGHTA and CDR2 FQGNSA. This CDR3 contains 14 residues. V dropped 8 bases and J dropped 6; count of bases not matched to a gene: 6.

There are a few counts of this clonotype. CDR3 sequence (DNA): TGTGCCAGCAGCGGAAGCTCGGGGGGAAGCGGCTACACCTTC. It yields the protein CASSGSSGGSGYTF. This chain uses TRBV9 with TRBJ1-2; weak D call: TRBD1 (5 bases). Trimming left V 3 bases short and J 8 bases short, with 17 bases between. CDR1 SGDLS and CDR2 YYNGEE come from the germline V gene. The CDR3 is made up of 14 amino acids.

The chain uses TRBV10-3 and TRBJ1-5; D might be TRBD1 (6 bases). CDR1 and CDR2 (germline): ENHRY, SYGVKD. V gave up 10 bases and J gave up 6 bases, with 22 bases separating them. The CDR3 has 15 amino acids. The CDR3 DNA sequence: TGTGCCACCCGGCCTACAGTAGGGGGGAGTCAGCCCCAGCATTTT. It encodes CATRPTVGGSQPQHF.

CDR3 nucleotide sequence: TGCAGCGTTGATGGGGCTCTAGGGGAGCTGTTTTTT. It is translated as CSVDGALGELFF. The V call is TRBV29-1, the J call TRBJ2-2, with D perhaps TRBD1 (5 bases). This CDR3 is built from 12 residues. CDR1 and CDR2 from the germline V gene are SQVTM and ANQGSEA. V lost 3 bases and J lost 8, with 10 bases in between.

The chain links TRBV12-3 or TRBV12-4 to TRBJ1-1; D unclear. Trimming removed 6 bases at V and 5 bases at J, with 10 bases between. The length of the CDR3 is 12 residues. The CDR3 DNA sequence: TGTGCCAGCAGCAACATGGAAACTGAAGCTTTCTTT. It yields the protein CASSNMETEAFF.

This clonotype has at least ten counts. The V and J genes are TRBV12-3 or TRBV12-4 and TRBJ1-5, with D perhaps TRBD1 (5 bases). Trimming took 5 bases from V and 3 from J, leaving 8 bases between them. CDR3 size: 13 residues. The CDR3 region is CASSRGNNQPQHF. CDR3 coding DNA: TGTGCCAGCAGTCGGGGCAACAATCAGCCCCAGCATTTT.

V gene TRBV5-6 combines with J gene TRBJ1-1, with 11 bases matching TRBD1. J gave up 0 bases and V 7 bases, and 5 bases lay outside the gene matches. The CDR3 spans 15 residues. The germline CDR1 and CDR2 sequences are SGHDT and YYEEEE. CDR3 coding DNA: TGTGCCAGCGCGGGACAGGGGGGACTGAACACTGAAGCTTTCTTT. This gives the protein CASAGQGGLNTEAFF.

The chain combines TRBV6-1 with TRBJ2-7; maybe TRBD1 (6 bases). Trimming left V 8 bases short and J 0 bases short, with 14 bases between. The germline V gene encodes CDR1 MNHNS and CDR2 SASEGT. The CDR3 loop spans 14 amino acids. The CDR3 region is CASASQDSSYEQYF. The CDR3 DNA reads TGTGCCAGCGCCTCCCAGGACAGCTCCTACGAGCAGTACTTC.

The gene calls are TRBV7-2 and TRBJ2-5; weak D call: TRBD1 (6 bases). Germline values: CDR1 SGHTA, CDR2 FQGNSA. V was trimmed by 3 bases and J by 2 bases, leaving 13 bases between them. The CDR3 sequence is 15 residues long. CDR3 amino acids: CASSLRQARQETQYF. CDR3 in DNA: TGTGCCAGCAGCTTGCGACAGGCTAGACAAGAGACCCAGTACTTC.

This clonotype has at least ten counts. The chain employs TRBV29-1 and TRBJ2-5, with 7 bases aligning to TRBD2. V gave up 6 bases and J gave up 5 bases; unmatched junction bases: 6. Germline V lookup: CDR1 SQVTM, CDR2 ANQGSEA. CDR3 size: 12 residues. Written as DNA, the CDR3 is TGCAGCGTGGGGGGGGAGTCGGAGACCCAGTACTTC. Translation gives CSVGGESETQYF.

The sample holds many counts of this clonotype. The chain couples TRBV7-9 to TRBJ1-2, with D possibly matching TRBD1 (5 bases). CDR1 SEHNR and CDR2 FQNEAQ come from the germline V gene (reference sequence). Between the trimmed V and J ends, which lost 2 bases and 7 bases, there was a span of 11 bases. The CDR3 has 13 residues. In DNA form, the CDR3 reads TGTGCCAGCAGCTTAAAATCAGGGCCTGGCTACACCTTC. Translation gives CASSLKSGPGYTF. Full variable domain (rest looked up from reference TRBV7-9 and TRBJ1-2): DTGVSQNPRHKITKRGQNVTFRCDPISEHNRLYWYRQTLGQGPEFLTYFQNEAQLEKSRLLSDRFSAERPKGSFSTLEIQRTEQGDSAMYLCASSLKSGPGYTFGSGTRLTVV.

There are a few counts of this clonotype. The gene calls are TRBV9 and TRBJ1-5, with D possibly TRBD1 on 5 matching bases. V was trimmed by 4 bases and J by 5 bases, leaving 10 bases between them. Germline CDR1 reads SGDLS; CDR2 reads YYNGEE. CDR3 length equals 13 residues. For the CDR3, the DNA is TGTGCCAGCAGCCGGGGGAGAGATCAGCCCCAGCATTTT. This sequence encodes CASSRGRDQPQHF. The whole variable domain, filled in from reference TRBV9 and TRBJ1-5, reads DSGVTQTPKHLITATGQRVTLRCSPRSGDLSVYWYQQSLDQGLQFLIQYYNGEERAKGNILERFSAQQFPDLHSELNLSSLELGDSALYFCASSRGRDQPQHFGDGTRLSIL.

As regards this clonotype: In this CDR3 the conserved last residue, phenylalanine or tryptophan, is missing, so a read error is likely. This rearrangement joins TRBV19 to TRBJ1-1, with a tentative D call TRBD1 (5 bases). The CDR3 is 14 residues long. From germline, CDR1 is LNHDA and CDR2 SQIVND (reference sequence). V lost 1 base and J 4 bases, leaving 10 bases between the germline ends. The CDR3 coding sequence is TGTGCCAGTAGTATAGGGCGGAGGGGCACTGAAGCTTTCTCT. Protein: CASSIGRRGTEAFS.

In the case of this clonotype: Because it lacks the conserved phenylalanine or tryptophan at the end, this CDR3 is likely a read error. Because the CDR3's place on the DNA is in doubt, the DNA is left out and the CDR3 is given as listed by TCRdb. The rearrangement uses TRBV7-2 and TRBJ1-3; the table's D call, TRBD1, has no DNA check behind it. In germline, CDR1 is SGHTA, CDR2 FQGNSA. The CDR3 region is 8 residues in length, termini included. The CDR3 here is CASSWDRG.

This clonotype was counted between two and nine times. The CDR3 carries no conserved terminal phenylalanine or tryptophan, so it likely arises from a read error. This chain uses TRBV7-8 with TRBJ1-5; possible D gene TRBD1, 6 bases. The CDR3 is made up of 15 amino acids. CDR1 SGHVS and CDR2 FQNEAQ come from the germline V gene. V shed 3 bases and J shed 2 bases, with 11 bases lying between them. CDR3 loop: CASSFLTGGNQPQHL. The CDR3 DNA sequence: TGTGCCAGCAGCTTTTTGACAGGAGGCAATCAGCCCCAGCATCTT.

This clonotype appeared a few times. The V call is TRBV5-1, the J call TRBJ2-2; D not certain. The CDR3 is made up of 14 amino acids. Trimming shortened V by 0 bases and J by 5 bases, and 8 bases separated the two germline ends. Per germline, CDR1 SGHRS and CDR2 YFSETQ. The CDR3 sequence is CASSLAMGTGELFF. The CDR3 DNA follows: TGCGCCAGCAGCTTGGCCATGGGGACCGGGGAGCTGTTTTTT.

This clonotype was seen more than once but under ten times. J is TRBJ2-7 and V is TRBV7-9, with D perhaps TRBD1 (5 bases). Germline lookup yields CDR1 SEHNR and CDR2 FQNEAQ (reference sequence). V was cut by 6 bases and J by 3 bases, with 12 bases left in between. The CDR3 loop spans 13 amino acids. CDR3 DNA: TGTGCCAGCAGTGAAGGGGTCCGCTACGAGCAGTACTTC. It codes for CASSEGVRYEQYF.

The chain uses TRBV2 and TRBJ1-2; 9 bases are a match to TRBD1. Trimming at V came to 8 bases and at J to 6 bases, leaving 13 bases not matched to a gene. CDR1 and CDR2 from the germline V gene are SNHLY and FYNNEI. There are 15 residues in the CDR3. DNA for the CDR3: TGTGCCAGCGAACCGGGACAGGGTTATTCGCATGGCTACACCTTC. Its translation is CASEPGQGYSHGYTF.

This sequence joins TRBV7-9 and TRBJ1-1; D remains ambiguous. The germline CDR1 and CDR2 sequences are SEHNR and FQNEAQ (reference sequence). The CDR3 extends over 18 amino acids. V was pared by 5 bases and J by 0 bases, with 22 bases between. The CDR3 protein is CASSQTEPGRIMNTEAFF. The CDR3 coding sequence is TGTGCCAGCAGCCAAACCGAACCGGGCCGGATCATGAACACTGAAGCTTTCTTT.

This clonotype was counted at least ten times. The gene calls are TRBV29-1 and TRBJ2-7; TRBD2 matches 8 bases. The V and J ends lost 7 bases and 5 bases, in that order; junction bases with no gene match: 10. Germline-derived CDR1 and CDR2 are SQVTM and ANQGSEA. This CDR3 comprises 13 residues. As DNA, the CDR3 is TGCAGCGCAGCGGGGACTAGTGTCCACGAGCAGTACTTC. Translating gives CSAAGTSVHEQYF.

This clonotype was seen many times. The rearrangement joins TRBV29-1 to TRBJ1-2, with D tentatively TRBD1 (5 bases). Germline V CDR1 and CDR2: SQVTM, ANQGSEA. Trimming shortened V by 6 bases and J by 4 bases, and 15 bases separated the two germline ends. The length of the CDR3 is 13 residues. CDR3 sequence: CSVDNGAAYGYTF. CDR3 DNA: TGCAGCGTCGACAACGGGGCAGCCTATGGCTACACCTTC.